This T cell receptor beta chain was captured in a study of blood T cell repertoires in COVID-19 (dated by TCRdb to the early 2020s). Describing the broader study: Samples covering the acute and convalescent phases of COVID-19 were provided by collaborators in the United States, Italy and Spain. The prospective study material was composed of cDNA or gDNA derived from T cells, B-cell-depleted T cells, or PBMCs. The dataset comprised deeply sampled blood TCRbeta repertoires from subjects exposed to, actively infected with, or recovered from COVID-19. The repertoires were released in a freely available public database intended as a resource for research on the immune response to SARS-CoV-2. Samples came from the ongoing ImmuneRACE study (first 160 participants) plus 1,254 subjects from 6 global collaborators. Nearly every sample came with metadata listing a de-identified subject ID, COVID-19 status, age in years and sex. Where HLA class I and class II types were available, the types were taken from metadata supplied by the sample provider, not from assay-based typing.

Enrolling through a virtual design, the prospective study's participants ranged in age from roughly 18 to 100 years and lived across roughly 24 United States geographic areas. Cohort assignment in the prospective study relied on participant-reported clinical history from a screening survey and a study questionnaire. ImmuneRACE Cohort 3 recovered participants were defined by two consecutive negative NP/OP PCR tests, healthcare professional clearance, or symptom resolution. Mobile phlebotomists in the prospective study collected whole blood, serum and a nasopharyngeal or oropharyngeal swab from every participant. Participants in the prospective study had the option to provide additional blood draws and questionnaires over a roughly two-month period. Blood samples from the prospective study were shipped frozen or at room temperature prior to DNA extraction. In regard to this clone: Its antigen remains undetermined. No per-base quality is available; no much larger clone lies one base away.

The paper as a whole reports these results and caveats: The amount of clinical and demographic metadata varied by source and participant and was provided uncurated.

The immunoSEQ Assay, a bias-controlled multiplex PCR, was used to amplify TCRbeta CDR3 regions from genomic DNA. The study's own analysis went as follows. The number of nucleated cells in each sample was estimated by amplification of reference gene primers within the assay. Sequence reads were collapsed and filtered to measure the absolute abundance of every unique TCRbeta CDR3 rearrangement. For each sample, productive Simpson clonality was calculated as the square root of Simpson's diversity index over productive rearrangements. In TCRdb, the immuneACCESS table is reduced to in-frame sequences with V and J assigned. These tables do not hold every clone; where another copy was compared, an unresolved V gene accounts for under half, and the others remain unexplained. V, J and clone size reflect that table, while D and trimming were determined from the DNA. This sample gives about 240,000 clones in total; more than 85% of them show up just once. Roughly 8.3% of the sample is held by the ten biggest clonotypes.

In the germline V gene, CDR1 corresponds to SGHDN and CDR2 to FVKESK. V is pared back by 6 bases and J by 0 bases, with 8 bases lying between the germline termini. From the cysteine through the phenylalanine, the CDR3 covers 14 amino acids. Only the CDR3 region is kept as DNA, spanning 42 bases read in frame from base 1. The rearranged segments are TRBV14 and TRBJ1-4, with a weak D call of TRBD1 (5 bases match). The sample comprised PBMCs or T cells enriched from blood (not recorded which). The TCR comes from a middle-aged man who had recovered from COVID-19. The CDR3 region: CASRQTATNEKLFF. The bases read TGTGCCAGCAGGCAGACAGCAACTAATGAAAAACTGTTTTTT.